The 22 T cell receptor beta chains below come from one sample, sequenced in a study of T cell responses to AZD1222 COVID-19 vaccine. Some clones are missing from TCRdb's copy, which holds only in-frame ones; the method was immunoSEQ multiplex PCR. The table has about 120,000 clones, approximately 90% seen once; the top ten hold 3.5% to 4%. The source was peripheral blood, collected 28 days after the second AZD1222 dose. The receptor set was obtained from an adult who received the AZD1222 COVID-19 vaccine.

V is TRBV5-4 and J is TRBJ2-2; 14 positions match TRBD2. The germline V gene encodes CDR1 SGHNT and CDR2 YYREEE (reference sequence). This CDR3 is 15 amino acids long. V shed 5 bases and J 8 bases; nucleotides not matched to a gene: 5. The chain's CDR3 is CASSRRLAGGGELFF. In DNA, the CDR3 is TGTGCCAGCAGTCGTCGACTAGCGGGAGGGGGGGAGCTGTTTTTT.

This chain joins TRBV29-1 and TRBJ1-3; a possible D gene is TRBD1 (5 bases). This CDR3 has 15 residues. V was pared by 4 bases and J by 0 bases, with 13 bases between. Looked up from germline, CDR1 is SQVTM and CDR2 is ANQGSEA. The CDR3 nucleotides read TGCAGCGTTGGTTGGGGGTTGGACTCTGGAAACACCATATATTTT. Protein: CSVGWGLDSGNTIYF.

This chain uses TRBV12-5 with TRBJ2-5, with 10 bases aligning to TRBD1. Germline V CDR1 and CDR2: LGHNT, FRNRAP. V dropped 4 bases and J dropped 4; count of bases not matched to a gene: 9. The CDR3 is made up of 16 amino acids. The CDR3 is CASGSVGTGVGETQYF. The CDR3 nucleotides read TGTGCTAGTGGTTCGGTTGGGACAGGGGTCGGAGAGACCCAGTACTTC.

The V gene is TRBV5-6, the J gene TRBJ2-7; D not resolved. The CDR3 contains 14 residues. V was trimmed by 4 bases and J by 2 bases, leaving 13 bases between them. CDR1 and CDR2 from the germline V gene are SGHDT and YYEEEE. CDR3 residues: CASSHGTVTYEQYF. DNA of the CDR3: TGTGCCAGCAGCCACGGAACGGTCACCTACGAGCAGTACTTC.

The chain uses TRBV6-4 and TRBJ2-3; D perhaps matches TRBD1 (5 bases). Germline V lookup: CDR1 MRHNA, CDR2 SNTAGT. V lost 0 bases to trimming and J lost 4 bases, with 14 bases between them. The CDR3 is 16 residues long. CDR3 DNA sequence: TGTGCCAGCAGTGACTCTCCGGCGCAGGGTGCAGATACGCAGTATTTT. It is translated as CASSDSPAQGADTQYF.

The V gene is TRBV7-8, the J gene TRBJ1-4; possibly TRBD1 for D (6 bases). The CDR3 consists of 16 residues. Trimming pared 1 base from V and 2 bases from J, leaving 11 bases between. CDR1 and CDR2 (germline): SGHVS, FQNEAQ. The CDR3 spells CASSLDLGGTNEKLFF. In nucleotides, the CDR3 is TGTGCCAGCAGCTTAGACCTAGGGGGGACTAATGAAAAACTGTTTTTT.

This clone was seen a single time. The chain combines TRBV27 with TRBJ1-4; TRBD1 might be the D (6 bases). Germline values: CDR1 MNHEY, CDR2 SMNVEV (reference sequence). Trimming cost V 2 bases and J 7 bases, with 14 bases left between them. The CDR3 contains 15 residues. The CDR3 nucleotides read TGTGCCAGCAGTTTAACGGGGGGCGCAGGTGAAAAACTGTTTTTT. Translating gives CASSLTGGAGEKLFF. The full variable domain, rest sourced from reference TRBV27 and TRBJ1-4, is EAQVTQNPRYLITVTGKKLTVTCSQNMNHEYMSWYRQDPGLGLRQIYYSMNVEVTDKGDVPEGYKVSRKEKRNFPLILESPSPNQTSLYFCASSLTGGAGEKLFFGSGTQLSVL.

The V call is TRBV7-7, the J call TRBJ2-3; D may be TRBD2 (5 bases). The CDR3 has 15 amino acids. Trimming took 5 bases from V and 1 from J, leaving 13 bases between them. CDR1 and CDR2 (germline): SSHAT, FNYEAQ (reference sequence). CDR3 sequence (DNA): TGTGCCAGCAGCCCCCTGCGGGCCCGCACAGATACGCAGTATTTT. This gives the protein CASSPLRARTDTQYF.

This chain uses TRBV11-3 with TRBJ2-2; TRBD2 might be the D (6 bases). CDR3 length: 13 amino acids. V lost 5 bases to trimming and J lost 5 bases, with 9 bases between them. Germline assignment: CDR1 SGHNT and CDR2 YENEEA. The CDR3 is CASSQGGTGELFF. Written as DNA, the CDR3 is TGTGCCAGCAGCCAAGGAGGGACCGGGGAGCTGTTTTTT.

Here the CDR3 DNA reads TGTGCCAGTACTTCGCGGGCAACTAGCGGGAGTATCAATGAGCAGTTCTTC. Its protein product is CASTSRATSGSINEQFF. The chain recombines TRBV19 with TRBJ2-1; the match to TRBD2 covers 11 bases. CDR3 length: 17 residues. Germline V CDR1 and CDR2: LNHDA, SQIVND (reference sequence). V dropped 7 bases and J dropped 6; count of bases not matched to a gene: 14.

V usage is TRBV3-1 (or the pseudogene TRBV3-2) and J usage is TRBJ1-5; D gene unclear. Trimming cost V 0 bases and J 5 bases, with 11 bases left between them. Germline V gene data show CDR1 as LGHDT and CDR2 as YNNKEL (reference sequence). The CDR3 runs to 15 residues. This CDR3 is CASSQDLHQDQPQHF. The DNA for the CDR3 is TGTGCCAGCAGCCAAGATCTGCACCAGGATCAGCCCCAGCATTTT.

The chain joins TRBV12-3 or TRBV12-4 to TRBJ1-1; D is perhaps TRBD1 (6 bases). The CDR3 is made up of 11 amino acids. V was cut by 6 bases and J by 8 bases, with 10 bases left in between. The CDR3 loop is CASRGRGEAFF. The CDR3 region has the DNA TGTGCCAGCAGAGGGAGGGGGGAAGCTTTCTTT.

This CDR3 reads CASSSISGGFSYEQYF. The DNA of the CDR3 is TGTGCCAGCAGCTCTATTAGTGGGGGTTTCTCCTACGAGCAGTACTTC. The chain joins TRBV11-2 to TRBJ2-7; D may correspond to TRBD1 or TRBD2 (5 bases each). V lost 4 bases to trimming and J lost 0 bases, with 16 bases between them. The CDR3 runs 16 residues. Germline V lookup: CDR1 SGHAT, CDR2 FQNNGV. Variable domain in full (rest from reference TRBV11-2 and TRBJ2-7): EAGVAQSPRYKIIEKRQSVAFWCNPISGHATLYWYQQILGQGPKLLIQFQNNGVVDDSQLPKDRFSAERLKGVDSTLKIQPAKLEDSAVYLCASSSISGGFSYEQYFGPGTRLTVT.

The chain has TRBV29-1 and TRBJ2-6; D tentatively fits TRBD1 or TRBD2 (6 bases each). Germline CDR1 is SQVTM and CDR2 is ANQGSEA. This CDR3 is built from 13 residues. V was pared by 7 bases and J by 4 bases, with 11 bases between. Written as DNA, the CDR3 is TGCAGCGCCTGGGGGGCCGGGGCCAACGTCCTGACTTTC. As protein: CSAWGAGANVLTF.

The chain uses TRBV2 and TRBJ1-1, with 7 bases that match TRBD1. The CDR3 has 14 residues. V lost 6 bases, J lost 2 bases, and 6 bases stayed unmatched. Germline V gene sequence: CDR1 SNHLY, CDR2 FYNNEI. Here the CDR3 reads CASSPRDSNTEAFF. CDR3 DNA sequence: TGTGCCAGCAGCCCTCGGGACAGCAACACTGAAGCTTTCTTT.

A single count supports this clone. The rearrangement links TRBV7-6 to TRBJ2-5, with TRBD2 identical over 14 bases. This CDR3 comprises 17 residues. Germline V CDR1 and CDR2: SGHVS, FNYEAQ. After removal of 3 bases from V and 4 bases from J, the junction contained 7 bases not matched to a gene. DNA for the CDR3: TGTGCCAGCAGCTTGACTAGCGGGAGGGCCGGGGGAGAGACCCAGTACTTC. Translating gives CASSLTSGRAGGETQYF.

The chain joins TRBV12-3 or TRBV12-4 to TRBJ1-2; possible D gene TRBD1, 6 bases. V was trimmed by 8 bases and J by 3 bases, leaving 13 bases between them. This CDR3 has 13 amino acids. In nucleotides, the CDR3 is TGTGCCAGCTCCCCATCAGGGGACTATGGCTACACCTTC. It codes for CASSPSGDYGYTF.

The chain combines TRBV4-2 with TRBJ2-5; the match to TRBD2 covers 10 bases. V shed 1 base and J 3 bases; nucleotides not matched to a gene: 2. This CDR3 is 15 amino acids long. Germline CDR1 LGHNA, CDR2 YNFKEQ. The CDR3 spells CASSQAGTSEETQYF. For the CDR3, the DNA is TGTGCCAGCAGCCAAGCCGGGACTAGCGAAGAGACCCAGTACTTC.

V and J are TRBV10-3 and TRBJ1-4; TRBD1 matches 7 bases. V was pared by 7 bases and J by 8 bases, with 4 bases of the junction left unmatched. The CDR3 runs to 12 residues. Germline V gene lookup returns CDR1 ENHRY and CDR2 SYGVKD. In DNA, the CDR3 is TGTGCCATCAAGGGGGCGGAGGAAAAACTGTTTTTT. It specifies CAIKGAEEKLFF.

For the CDR3, the DNA is TGTGCCAGCAGTACCCATTACACAGATACGCAGTATTTT. Translated: CASSTHYTDTQYF. The V and J genes are TRBV27 and TRBJ2-3; D unclear. The CDR3 totals 13 residues. Germline V gene lookup returns CDR1 MNHEY and CDR2 SMNVEV (reference sequence). The V end lost 5 bases, the J end lost 2 bases, and 8 bases lay between the germline ends.

The table lists this clone with a few counts. The chain recombines TRBV29-1 with TRBJ1-1; 7 nucleotides align to TRBD1. Looked up from germline, CDR1 is SQVTM and CDR2 is ANQGSEA. The ends lost 6 bases at V and 8 bases at J; junction bases unmatched: 0. The CDR3 spans 9 residues. CDR3 loop: CSVGQEAFF. The CDR3 DNA sequence: TGCAGCGTGGGACAGGAAGCTTTCTTT.

This clone has a single count. Different DNA sequences within this sample yield the same CDR3. The chain employs TRBV9 and TRBJ1-1; maybe TRBD1 (5 bases). Germline lookup yields CDR1 SGDLS and CDR2 YYNGEE. V gave up 1 base and J gave up 1 base, with 8 bases separating them. The CDR3 is 14 amino acids. The CDR3 spells CASSVQGGNTEAFF. The CDR3 nucleotides read TGTGCCAGCAGCGTACAGGGCGGGAACACTGAAGCTTTCTTT.